The 19 T cell receptor beta chains reported below all come from one sample, sequenced in a study of blood T cell repertoires in COVID-19. Sequencing was performed with immunoSEQ multiplex PCR; in TCRdb, only in-frame clones are kept and a portion is missing. This sample has roughly 230,000 clones, with approximately 84% found just once. Sequencing was performed on peripheral blood. The receptors were sampled from a man aged 45-65 years with acute or convalescent COVID-19.

This clone has only one observation. This rearrangement joins TRBV18 to TRBJ2-1, with D possibly TRBD2 on 6 matching bases. Germline V CDR1 and CDR2: KGHSH, LQKENI. V was cut by 5 bases and J by 0 bases, with 14 bases left in between. There are 16 residues in the CDR3. The CDR3 reads CASSVSGLNSYNEQFF. CDR3 nucleotides: TGTGCCAGCTCAGTCTCGGGACTGAACTCCTACAATGAGCAGTTCTTC. Full variable domain (missing parts from reference TRBV18 and TRBJ2-1): NAGVMQNPRHLVRRRGQEARLRCSPMKGHSHVYWYRQLPEEGLKFMVYLQKENIIDESGMPKERFSAEFPKEGPSILRIQQVVRGDSAAYFCASSVSGLNSYNEQFFGPGTRLTVL.

On this clone itself: At one of its ends the junction is not consistent with the germline gene, which may arise from a read error. The V call is TRBV7-7, the J call TRBJ2-3, with 12 bases aligning to TRBD2. Germline V gives CDR1 SSHAT, CDR2 FNYEAQ (reference sequence). CDR3 length: 16 amino acids. In DNA, the CDR3 is TGTGCTAGCAGCTTAACTAGCGGGGGGAGCACAGATACGCAGTATTTT. Protein product: CASSLTSGGSTDTQYF.

This rearrangement joins TRBV3-1 (or the pseudogene TRBV3-2) to TRBJ2-1; tentative D call: TRBD1 (6 bases). The V end was cut by 6 bases, the J end by 0 bases, with 12 bases between. This CDR3 contains 15 residues. The V gene's germline CDR1 is LGHDT and CDR2 YNNKEL (reference sequence). The CDR3 sequence: CASRSTGSSYNEQFF. Here the CDR3 DNA reads TGTGCCAGCAGATCGACAGGCAGCTCCTACAATGAGCAGTTCTTC.

This rearrangement joins TRBV3-1 (or the pseudogene TRBV3-2) to TRBJ2-7, with 7 bases matching TRBD1. The CDR3 extends over 14 amino acids. Looked up from germline, CDR1 is LGHDT and CDR2 is YNNKEL (reference sequence). J was trimmed by 4 bases and V by 6 bases; bases with no gene match: 9. CDR3 sequence reads: CASRNRGVNYEQYF. CDR3 in DNA: TGTGCCAGCAGGAACAGGGGAGTCAATTACGAGCAGTACTTC.

This chain links TRBV2 with TRBJ2-7; 8 bases line up with TRBD2. Germline assignment: CDR1 SNHLY and CDR2 FYNNEI. Trimming at V came to 2 bases and at J to 3 bases, leaving 6 bases not matched to a gene. The CDR3 has 15 amino acids. The DNA of the CDR3 is TGTGCCAGCAGTGAACTCAGCGGGAGTATCTACGAGCAGTACTTC. This codes for CASSELSGSIYEQYF.

This chain joins TRBV6-5 and TRBJ2-2; D is perhaps TRBD1 (5 bases). The V gene's germline CDR1 is MNHEY and CDR2 SVGAGI. Trimming took off 0 bases at V and 7 bases at J, with 12 bases between the two ends. The CDR3 is 15 amino acids. CDR3 DNA: TGTGCCAGCAGTTACTCGTTAGGGGCCGGCGGGGAGCTGTTTTTT. This encodes CASSYSLGAGGELFF.

The rearrangement uses TRBV24-1 and TRBJ2-2; possible D gene TRBD2, 5 bases. Trimming removed 7 bases at V and 9 bases at J, with 8 bases between. CDR3 length: 11 residues. Germline CDR1 and CDR2: KGHDR and SFDVKD. CDR3 in amino acids: CATREGRELFF. CDR3 DNA sequence: TGTGCCACCAGAGAGGGCAGGGAGCTGTTTTTT.

This clone was detected once. The CDR3 sequence: CASEPGQGAVYGYTF. CDR3 sequence (DNA): TGTGCCAGTGAACCGGGACAGGGGGCTGTCTATGGCTACACCTTC. The chain has TRBV19 and TRBJ1-2, with 12 positions matching TRBD1. This CDR3 has 15 residues. CDR1 is LNHDA, CDR2 SQIVND, per germline (reference sequence). V dropped 8 bases and J dropped 4; count of bases not matched to a gene: 8.

Only one count was recorded for this clone. CDR3 in amino acids: CASCGGALGDTQYF. Written as DNA, the CDR3 is TGTGCCAGCTGCGGGGGGGCCTTGGGAGATACGCAGTATTTT. This chain connects TRBV19 to TRBJ2-3; 9 bases map to TRBD2. Germline CDR1 LNHDA, CDR2 SQIVND (reference sequence). With 9 bases clipped from V and 5 bases from J, the junction kept 9 bases outside the gene matches. CDR3 length: 14 residues.

This clone has more than one count but fewer than ten. The J gene is TRBJ2-7, the V gene TRBV2; TRBD2 aligns across 9 bases. Trimming removed 5 bases from V and 4 bases from J; junction bases left unmatched: 9. The CDR3 totals 15 residues. The V gene's germline CDR1 is SNHLY and CDR2 FYNNEI. In DNA form, the CDR3 reads TGTGCCAGCAGTATGGGTAGCGGGAGTTTGTACGAGCAGTACTTC. Its translation: CASSMGSGSLYEQYF.

This chain connects TRBV7-3 to TRBJ2-6; D is ambiguous. Trimming shortened V by 0 bases and J by 1 base, and 4 bases separated the two germline ends. In germline, CDR1 is SGHTA, CDR2 FQGTGA. CDR3 length: 15 residues. For the CDR3, the DNA is TGTGCCAGCAGCTTAACGCAGTCTGGGGCCAACGTCCTGACTTTC. Translating it yields CASSLTQSGANVLTF. Full variable domain (remainder filled in from reference TRBV7-3 and TRBJ2-6): GAGVSQTPSNKVTEKGKYVELRCDPISGHTALYWYRQSLGQGPEFLIYFQGTGAADDSGLPNDRFFAVRPEGSVSTLKIQRTERGDSAVYLCASSLTQSGANVLTFGAGSRLTVL.

Worth noting for this clone: This CDR3 is also generated by other DNA sequences in the sample. The chain has TRBV9 and TRBJ1-1, with D possibly being TRBD1 (5 bases). This CDR3 contains 14 residues. With 0 bases removed from V and 0 bases from J, the gap between germline ends came to 6 bases. The V gene's germline CDR1 is SGDLS and CDR2 YYNGEE. This chain's CDR3 is CASSVGQMNTEAFF. As DNA, the CDR3 is TGTGCCAGCAGCGTAGGACAGATGAACACTGAAGCTTTCTTT. Using reference TRBV9 and TRBJ1-1 for the parts outside the CDR3, the full variable domain is DSGVTQTPKHLITATGQRVTLRCSPRSGDLSVYWYQQSLDQGLQFLIQYYNGEERAKGNILERFSAQQFPDLHSELNLSSLELGDSALYFCASSVGQMNTEAFFGQGTRLTVV.

This chain joins TRBV7-3 and TRBJ2-7; 7 bases match TRBD1. Per the germline V gene, CDR1 is SGHTA and CDR2 is FQGTGA. CDR3 length equals 13 residues. The J segment lost 3 bases and the V segment lost 5 bases, leaving 4 bases of the junction unmatched. The CDR3 sequence is CASSRDSYYEQYF. The CDR3 DNA follows: TGTGCCAGCAGCCGGGACAGCTACTACGAGCAGTACTTC. Supplemented by reference TRBV7-3 and TRBJ2-7, the full variable domain reads GAGVSQTPSNKVTEKGKYVELRCDPISGHTALYWYRQSLGQGPEFLIYFQGTGAADDSGLPNDRFFAVRPEGSVSTLKIQRTERGDSAVYLCASSRDSYYEQYFGPGTRLTVT.

The rearrangement joins TRBV5-8 to TRBJ2-2; D unresolved. The CDR3 runs 14 residues. From germline, CDR1 is SGHTS and CDR2 YDEGEE. Trimming removed 4 bases from V and 3 bases from J, with 10 bases in between. As DNA, the CDR3 is TGTGCCAGCAGCCTGAGTCGGTACACCGGGGAGCTGTTTTTT. Protein: CASSLSRYTGELFF.

This clone was detected once. This chain joins TRBV5-1 and TRBJ2-7; the match to TRBD1 covers 7 bases. The CDR3 loop spans 16 amino acids. Losses at the gene ends were 0 bases for V and 1 base for J; bases not matched to a gene: 7. Germline lookup yields CDR1 SGHRS and CDR2 YFSETQ. CDR3 in DNA: TGCGCCAGCAGCTTGGCCGGGGACAGCCTTTCCTACGAGCAGTACTTC. Its protein product is CASSLAGDSLSYEQYF.

V usage is TRBV19 and J usage is TRBJ1-1; 12 positions match TRBD1. The CDR3 runs 17 residues. V shed 6 bases, J shed 4 bases, and the junction held 12 bases outside the gene matches. CDR1 is LNHDA and CDR2 is SQIVND in the germline V gene (reference sequence). The CDR3 is CASSPGTGGEKGTEAFF. The CDR3 nucleotides are TGTGCCAGTAGCCCCGGGACAGGGGGCGAAAAGGGCACTGAAGCTTTCTTT. Drawing the rest from reference TRBV19 and TRBJ1-1, the complete variable domain is DGGITQSPKYLFRKEGQNVTLSCEQNLNHDAMYWYRQDPGQGLRLIYYSQIVNDFQKGDIAEGYSVSREKKESFPLTVTSAQKNPTAFYLCASSPGTGGEKGTEAFFGQGTRLTVV.

The V gene is TRBV7-9, the J gene TRBJ1-5; 11 nucleotides line up with TRBD1. The J segment lost 7 bases and the V segment lost 5 bases, leaving 7 bases of the junction unmatched. The CDR3 totals 15 residues. Per the germline V gene, CDR1 is SEHNR and CDR2 is FQNEAQ (reference sequence). The CDR3 DNA sequence: TGTGCCAGCAGCCCGTCCGGACAGGGGGCCCAGCCCCAGCATTTT. It specifies CASSPSGQGAQPQHF.

This chain uses TRBV28 with TRBJ2-3, with 13 bases matching TRBD2. The V gene end was trimmed by 6 bases and the J gene end by 1 base; junction bases not matched to a gene: 7. Per the germline V gene, CDR1 is MDHEN and CDR2 is SYDVKM. The CDR3 is 17 amino acids. CDR3 in amino acids: CASRPQGLAGGTDTQYF. The CDR3 DNA reads as TGTGCCAGCAGACCCCAAGGACTAGCGGGGGGCACAGATACGCAGTATTTT.

The chain links TRBV28 to TRBJ1-2, with D tentatively TRBD1 (5 bases). This CDR3 comprises 15 residues. The V end was cut by 6 bases, the J end by 7 bases, with 21 bases between. Germline values: CDR1 MDHEN, CDR2 SYDVKM. The CDR3 DNA reads TGTGCCAGCAGATCGTATTCGACAGTGAATAGTGGCTACACCTTC. The encoded protein is CASRSYSTVNSGYTF.